This record looks at one TCR beta chain sequence and its context. This entry is derived from a study of blood T cell repertoires in COVID-19. Study-level background: Samples taken during acute and convalescent COVID-19 were collected in the United States, Italy and Spain. The cDNA or gDNA used as material had been derived from T cells, B-cell-depleted T cells, or PBMCs.

In the authors' workflow: Reference gene primer amplification in the assay estimated nucleated cell counts. Assay: immunoSEQ multiplex PCR; the TCRdb copy retains only in-frame clones and omits some. V, J and clone size are those of that table, while D and trimming were read from the DNA. Among approximately 250,000 clones listed, approximately 83% were seen once. The V gene lost 1 base and the J gene lost 4 bases, with 7 bases spanning the gap. The CDR3 contains 13 residues. The chain couples TRBV12-3 or TRBV12-4 to TRBJ2-5, with D tentatively TRBD1 (5 bases). Sequenced material: peripheral blood. The TCR sequence derives from a human donor in a cohort sampled during active COVID-19. CDR3 coding DNA: TGTGCCAGCAGTTTAGGGACACGAGAGACCCAGTACTTC. Translating it yields CASSLGTRETQYF.